The 14 T cell receptor beta chains in this list originate from one sample, sequenced in a study of shared clonotypes between healthy human individuals. Repertoires were generated with immunoSEQ multiplex PCR, while TCRdb's copy carries only in-frame clones and drops some. In the table there are over 700,000 clones, around 77% of which are singletons. Sequenced: memory CD4+ T cells sorted from blood. This sample's subset: CD45RA-negative fraction. The receptors were gathered from a woman aged 25 to 45 in good health.

The chain has TRBV28 and TRBJ1-5; the D gene is possibly TRBD1 (5 bases). Germline V gene sequence: CDR1 MDHEN, CDR2 SYDVKM. Trimming took 3 bases from V and 4 from J, leaving 10 bases between them. The CDR3 runs 14 residues. CDR3 amino acids: CASSFGGPNQPQHF. In DNA, the CDR3 is TGTGCCAGCAGTTTTGGGGGACCGAATCAGCCCCAGCATTTT. Combining the CDR3 with reference TRBV28 and TRBJ1-5 gives the whole variable domain DVKVTQSSRYLVKRTGEKVFLECVQDMDHENMFWYRQDPGLGLRLIYFSYDVKMKEKGDIPEGYSVSREKKERFSLILESASTNQTSMYLCASSFGGPNQPQHFGDGTRLSIL.

The V and J genes are TRBV6-6 and TRBJ1-5; D is uncertain. V was clipped by 4 bases and J by 3 bases, with 7 bases between them. This CDR3 region has 13 residues. CDR1 and CDR2 from the germline V gene are MNHNY and SVGAGI (reference sequence). CDR3 protein: CASSLADNQPQHF. CDR3 DNA sequence: TGTGCCAGCAGTTTGGCCGACAATCAGCCCCAGCATTTT.

This clone was seen only a few times. This chain links TRBV27 with TRBJ2-3; D unclear. V lost 8 bases and J 5 bases, leaving 17 bases between the germline ends. The CDR3 contains 14 residues. CDR1 is MNHEY, CDR2 SMNVEV, per germline (reference sequence). CDR3 nucleotide sequence: TGTGCCAGCGCGTCTCGGGTACTCGTAGATACGCAGTATTTT. Protein product: CASASRVLVDTQYF.

As to this clone: At one end the junction does not follow the germline gene, possibly because of a read error. The J gene is TRBJ2-5, the V gene TRBV19; possible D gene TRBD2, 5 bases. The length of the CDR3 is 14 residues. Per germline, CDR1 LNHDA and CDR2 SQIVND (reference sequence). CDR3 sequence reads: CASSISGQEEIQYF. CDR3 DNA: TGTGCCAGTAGTATCTCCGGCCAGGAGGAGATCCAGTACTTC.

The sample holds one count of this clone. This rearrangement joins TRBV6-1 to TRBJ1-3, with 7 bases that match TRBD1. Trimming at V came to 4 bases and at J to 3 bases, leaving 6 bases not matched to a gene. This CDR3 comprises 15 residues. Germline CDR1 is MNHNS and CDR2 is SASEGT. CDR3 nucleotide sequence: TGTGCCAGCAGTGCGAGAACAGGGGTTGGAAACACCATATATTTT. It yields the protein CASSARTGVGNTIYF.

The rearrangement links TRBV19 to TRBJ2-7, with a weak D call TRBD1 (5 bases). Per germline, CDR1 LNHDA and CDR2 SQIVND (reference sequence). The CDR3 runs to 15 residues. Trimming removed 5 bases from V and 3 bases from J, with 17 bases in between. The CDR3, as DNA: TGTGCCAGTAGTGCCGACAGTGGCCCGGTCTACGAGCAGTACTTC. It specifies CASSADSGPVYEQYF.

Here the CDR3 reads CASRGTSGNADTQYF. The DNA for the CDR3 is TGTGCCAGCAGGGGGACTAGCGGGAACGCAGATACGCAGTATTTT. The chain is built from TRBV6-1 and TRBJ2-3; 13 bases map to TRBD2. There are 15 residues in the CDR3. Germline CDR1 is MNHNS and CDR2 is SASEGT. V lost 6 bases, J lost 4 bases, and 4 bases stayed unmatched.

V gene TRBV5-1 combines with J gene TRBJ2-4, with 8 positions matching TRBD2. This CDR3 is built from 15 residues. From germline, CDR1 is SGHRS and CDR2 YFSETQ. The J segment lost 8 bases and the V segment lost 3 bases, leaving 10 bases of the junction unmatched. CDR3 sequence (DNA): TGCGCCAGCAGCTCACCTACGGGAGGGTCGGACATTCAGTACTTC. As protein: CASSSPTGGSDIQYF.

This clone was detected many times. J is TRBJ2-3 and V is TRBV6-5; 8 bases are a match to TRBD1. J was trimmed by 0 bases and V by 2 bases; bases with no gene match: 1. The CDR3 has 15 residues. Germline V gene lookup returns CDR1 MNHEY and CDR2 SVGAGI. The CDR3 sequence is CASSYRTGSTDTQYF. CDR3 coding DNA: TGTGCCAGCAGTTACAGGACAGGGAGCACAGATACGCAGTATTTT.

The sample holds a few counts of this clone. The genes are TRBV27 and TRBJ1-1; a possible D gene is TRBD1 (5 bases). Per germline, CDR1 MNHEY and CDR2 SMNVEV (reference sequence). The V end was cut by 2 bases, the J end by 7 bases, with 11 bases between. The CDR3 covers 13 residues. CDR3 DNA: TGTGCCAGCAGTTTAACGGGGCTGGGTGAAGCTTTCTTT. Residues: CASSLTGLGEAFF.

This rearrangement joins TRBV21-1 to TRBJ2-5; TRBD2, as called in the table, went unchecked against the DNA. TRBV21-1 is annotated as a pseudogene. The CDR3 sequence is 17 residues long. CDR3 nucleotide sequence: TGTGCCAGCAGCAAGGGACTAGCGGGTTTTAGGCGCGCGACCCAGTACTTC. Amino acid sequence: CASSKGLAGFRRATQYF.

Only a few counts were recorded for this clone. The chain couples TRBV6-1 to TRBJ1-2; 8 bases map to TRBD1. The CDR3 has 15 amino acids. Trimming at V came to 3 bases and at J to 6 bases, leaving 9 bases not matched to a gene. Germline V gives CDR1 MNHNS, CDR2 SASEGT. The CDR3 DNA sequence: TGTGCCAGCAGTGACCCAAACAGGGGGAGTCATGGCTACACCTTC. Protein sequence: CASSDPNRGSHGYTF.

In this sample, this clone turned up once. V and J are TRBV2 and TRBJ1-2, with unresolved D. This CDR3 has 13 residues. Deletions cut 6 bases from V and 5 bases from J, with 13 bases between. Germline CDR1 reads SNHLY; CDR2 reads FYNNEI. The CDR3: CASRPRGLYGYTF. CDR3 bases: TGTGCCAGCAGGCCCCGCGGCCTATATGGCTACACCTTC. Together with reference TRBV2 and TRBJ1-2, the CDR3 gives the full variable domain: EPEVTQTPSHQVTQMGQEVILRCVPISNHLYFYWYRQILGQKVEFLVSFYNNEISEKSEIFDDQFSVERPDGSNFTLKIRSTKLEDSAMYFCASRPRGLYGYTFGSGTRLTVV.

The rearrangement links TRBV28 to TRBJ2-7; D possibly corresponds to TRBD2 (5 bases). This CDR3 contains 11 residues. V lost 10 bases and J 2 bases, leaving 9 bases between the germline ends. Germline-derived CDR1 and CDR2 are MDHEN and SYDVKM. CDR3 in amino acids: CATLGTYEQYF. CDR3 in DNA: TGTGCCACCCTCGGGACCTACGAGCAGTACTTC.